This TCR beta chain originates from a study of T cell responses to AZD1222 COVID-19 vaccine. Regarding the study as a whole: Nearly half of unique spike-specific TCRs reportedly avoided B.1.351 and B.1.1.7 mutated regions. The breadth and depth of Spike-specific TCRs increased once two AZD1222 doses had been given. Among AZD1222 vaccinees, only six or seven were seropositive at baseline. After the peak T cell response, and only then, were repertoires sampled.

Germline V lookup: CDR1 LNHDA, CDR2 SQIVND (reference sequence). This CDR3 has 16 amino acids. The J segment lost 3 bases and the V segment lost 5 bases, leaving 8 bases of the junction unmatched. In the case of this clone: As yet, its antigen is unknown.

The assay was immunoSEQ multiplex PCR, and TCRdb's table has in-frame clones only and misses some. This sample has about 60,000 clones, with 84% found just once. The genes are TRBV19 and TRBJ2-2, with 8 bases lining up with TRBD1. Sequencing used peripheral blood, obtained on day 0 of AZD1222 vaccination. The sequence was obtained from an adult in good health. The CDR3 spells CASSPGQGFYTGELFF. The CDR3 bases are TGTGCCAGTAGTCCCGGACAGGGATTTTACACCGGGGAGCTGTTTTTT.